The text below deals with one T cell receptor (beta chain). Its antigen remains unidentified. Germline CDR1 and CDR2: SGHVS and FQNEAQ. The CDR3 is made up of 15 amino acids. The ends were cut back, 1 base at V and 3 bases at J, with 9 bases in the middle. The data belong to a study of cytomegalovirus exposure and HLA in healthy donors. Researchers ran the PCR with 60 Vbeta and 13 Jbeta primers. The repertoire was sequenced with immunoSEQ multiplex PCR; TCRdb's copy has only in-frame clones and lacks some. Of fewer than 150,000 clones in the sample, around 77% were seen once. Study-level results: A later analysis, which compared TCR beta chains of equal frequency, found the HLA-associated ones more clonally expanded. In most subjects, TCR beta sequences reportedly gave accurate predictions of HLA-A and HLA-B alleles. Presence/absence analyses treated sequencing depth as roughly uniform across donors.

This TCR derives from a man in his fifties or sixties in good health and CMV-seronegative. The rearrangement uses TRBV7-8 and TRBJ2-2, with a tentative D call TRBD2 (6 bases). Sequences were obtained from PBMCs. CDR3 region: CASSLDRRDTGELFF. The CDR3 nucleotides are TGTGCCAGCAGCTTAGACAGGAGGGACACCGGGGAGCTGTTTTTT.